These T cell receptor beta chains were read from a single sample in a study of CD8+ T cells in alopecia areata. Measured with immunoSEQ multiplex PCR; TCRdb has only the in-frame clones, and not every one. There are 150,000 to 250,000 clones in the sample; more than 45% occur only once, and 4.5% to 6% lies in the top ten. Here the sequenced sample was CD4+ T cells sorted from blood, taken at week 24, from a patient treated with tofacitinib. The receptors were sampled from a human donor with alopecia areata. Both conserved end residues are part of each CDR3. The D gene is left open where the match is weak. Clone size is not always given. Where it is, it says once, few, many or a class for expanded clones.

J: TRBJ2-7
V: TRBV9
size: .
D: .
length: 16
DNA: TGTGCCAGCAGCGTGAGACCCTTATCTCAAGGGTACGAGCAGTACTTC
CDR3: CASSVRPLSQGYEQYF

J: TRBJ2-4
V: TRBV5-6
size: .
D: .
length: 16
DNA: TGTGCCAGCAGCTCCCCCGGCAGTCTAGCCAAAAACATTCAGTACTTC
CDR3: CASSSPGSLAKNIQYF

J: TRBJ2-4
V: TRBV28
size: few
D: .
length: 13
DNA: TGTGCCACCCGACCCGGCAGGGGAAACATTCAGTACTTC
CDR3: CATRPGRGNIQYF

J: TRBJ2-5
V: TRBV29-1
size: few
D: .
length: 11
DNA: TGCAGCGGGGGGTTTGGTGAGACCCAGTACTTC
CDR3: CSGGFGETQYF

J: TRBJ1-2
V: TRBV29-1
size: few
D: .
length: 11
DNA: TGCAGCGTTGGTCACACCGATGGCTACACCTTC
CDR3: CSVGHTDGYTF

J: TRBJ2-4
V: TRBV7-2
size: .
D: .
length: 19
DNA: TGTGCCAGCAGCTTAGATCCAGGGAGTTCTTCGGAAGCCAAAAACATTCAGTACTTC
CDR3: CASSLDPGSSSEAKNIQYF

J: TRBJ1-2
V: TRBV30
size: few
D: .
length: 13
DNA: TGTGCCTGGAGTAACGAATTGGGAGGTGGCTACACCTTC
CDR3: CAWSNELGGGYTF

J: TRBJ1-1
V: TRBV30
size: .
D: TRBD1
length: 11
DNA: TGTGCCTGGAACAGGGGCACTGAAGCTTTCTTT
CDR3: CAWNRGTEAFF

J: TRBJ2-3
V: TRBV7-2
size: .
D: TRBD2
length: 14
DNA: TGTGCCAGCAGCCACAGGACTAGCGGGGATATGCAGTATTTT
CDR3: CASSHRTSGDMQYF

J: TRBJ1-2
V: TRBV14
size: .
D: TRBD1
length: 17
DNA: TGTGCCAGCAGCCTTCGAACAGGGGACCCCTTGGAGCGTGGCTACACCTTC
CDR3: CASSLRTGDPLERGYTF

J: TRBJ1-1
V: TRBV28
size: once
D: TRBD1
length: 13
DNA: TGTGCCAGCAACCCCGACAGGGCATCGGAAGCTTTCTTT
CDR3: CASNPDRASEAFF

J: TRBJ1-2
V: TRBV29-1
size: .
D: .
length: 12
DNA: TGCAGCGTTAGTGTAGGGGACTATGGCTACACCTTC
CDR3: CSVSVGDYGYTF

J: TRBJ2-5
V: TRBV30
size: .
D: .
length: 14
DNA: TGTGCCTGGAGTGTCTCATCGCTCGGAGAGACCCAGTACTTC
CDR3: CAWSVSSLGETQYF

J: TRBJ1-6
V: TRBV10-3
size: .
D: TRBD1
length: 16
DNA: TGTGCCATCAGTGAGTCGAAAGGGGGCCATAATTCACCCCTCCACTTT
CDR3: CAISESKGGHNSPLHF

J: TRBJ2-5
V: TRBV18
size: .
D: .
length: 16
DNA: TGTGCCAGCTCACCAGGACTCAGGGGAACGGGAGAGACCCAGTACTTC
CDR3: CASSPGLRGTGETQYF

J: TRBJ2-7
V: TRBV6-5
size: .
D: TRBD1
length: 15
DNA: TGTGCCAACCCCTGCCGGTGGGACAGGTCCTCCGAGCAGTACTTC
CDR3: CANPCRWDRSSEQYF

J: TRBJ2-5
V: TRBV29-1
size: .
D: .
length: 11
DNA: TGCAGCGTCACAGGGTTTGAGACCCAGTACTTC
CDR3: CSVTGFETQYF